The 21 T cell receptor beta chains presented below share a single source sample, sequenced in a study of cytotoxic CD8 clonotypes in ibrutinib-treated CLL. This table comes from immunoSEQ multiplex PCR, and its TCRdb copy is limited to in-frame clones, with some not included. The profile covers around 70,000 clones, with over 75% appearing a single time and approximately 3.1% taken by the ten largest. The sequencing used PBMCs, collected after 12 months of ibrutinib treatment. The receptors were sampled from a human donor with chronic lymphocytic leukemia.

The gene calls are TRBV7-9 and TRBJ2-1, with 8 bases matching TRBD1. CDR3 size: 15 residues. Losses at the gene ends were 5 bases for V and 6 bases for J; bases not matched to a gene: 9. CDR1 and CDR2 (germline): SEHNR, FQNEAQ (reference sequence). The CDR3 nucleotides read TGTGCCAGCAGCACCACAGGGGGGTATACCAATGAGCAGTTCTTC. Its translation: CASSTTGGYTNEQFF. Looking up the rest from reference TRBV7-9 and TRBJ2-1 gives the full variable domain: DTGVSQNPRHKITKRGQNVTFRCDPISEHNRLYWYRQTLGQGPEFLTYFQNEAQLEKSRLLSDRFSAERPKGSFSTLEIQRTEQGDSAMYLCASSTTGGYTNEQFFGPGTRLTVL.

The chain recombines TRBV6-6 with TRBJ2-1; TRBD2 might be the D (6 bases). Trimming took 2 bases from V and 9 from J, leaving 20 bases between them. CDR1 and CDR2 (germline): MNHNY, SVGAGI (reference sequence). The CDR3 loop spans 16 amino acids. As DNA, the CDR3 is TGTGCCAGCAGTTACCGGCGCGGGAACAGGTCCCCTGAGCAGTTCTTC. As protein: CASSYRRGNRSPEQFF.

This clone was observed a few times. This sequence joins TRBV30 and TRBJ1-2, with TRBD1 identical over 11 bases. V was pared by 5 bases and J by 7 bases, with 6 bases of the junction left unmatched. This CDR3 comprises 13 residues. The germline gives CDR1 GTSNPN, CDR2 SVGIG (reference sequence). This CDR3 reads CAWARTGGSGYTF. The CDR3 nucleotides are TGTGCCTGGGCCCGGACAGGGGGCTCTGGCTACACCTTC.

The chain links TRBV5-8 to TRBJ1-5; D is unclear. Germline CDR1 reads SGHTS; CDR2 reads YDEGEE. The ends were cut back, 0 bases at V and 4 bases at J, with 11 bases in the middle. The CDR3 has 15 amino acids. The chain's CDR3 is CASSLERLKNQPQHF. The CDR3 DNA reads as TGTGCCAGCAGCTTGGAAAGGCTTAAGAATCAGCCCCAGCATTTT.

This rearrangement joins TRBV18 to TRBJ2-1, with a possible D match to TRBD1 (5 bases). CDR1 KGHSH and CDR2 LQKENI come from the germline V gene. This CDR3 comprises 15 residues. Trimming took 0 bases from V and 7 from J, leaving 13 bases between them. The CDR3 DNA follows: TGTGCCAGCTCACCACCGCAGGGAATAGGGAATGAGCAGTTCTTC. It codes for CASSPPQGIGNEQFF.

The chain uses TRBV30 and TRBJ2-1, with 7 bases fitting TRBD2. The CDR3 has 15 residues. V lost 4 bases, J lost 7 bases, and 13 bases stayed unmatched. The germline gives CDR1 GTSNPN, CDR2 SVGIG (reference sequence). The CDR3 is CAWTPLGGRTNEQFF. CDR3 nucleotide sequence: TGTGCCTGGACCCCCCTTGGCGGGAGAACTAATGAGCAGTTCTTC.

This clone was counted between two and nine times. The CDR3 spells CSAQPTGSYEQYF. The CDR3 DNA sequence: TGCAGCGCCCAACCGACAGGCTCCTACGAGCAGTACTTC. The chain combines TRBV29-1 with TRBJ2-7; perhaps TRBD1 as D (6 bases). Germline assignment: CDR1 SQVTM and CDR2 ANQGSEA. The ends were cut back, 7 bases at V and 0 bases at J, with 13 bases in the middle. There are 13 residues in the CDR3.

CDR3 residues: CASSFPTRWGEKLFF. The CDR3 nucleotides read TGTGCCAGCAGCTTTCCCACTCGATGGGGCGAAAAACTGTTTTTT. The genes are TRBV11-3 and TRBJ1-4, with D tentatively TRBD1 (5 bases). CDR1 is SGHNT and CDR2 is YENEEA in the germline V gene. This CDR3 is built from 15 residues. V was shortened by 3 bases and J by 8 bases, with 16 bases between the two germline ends.

The chain employs TRBV19 and TRBJ1-5, with D hard to call. This CDR3 spans 12 amino acids. From germline, CDR1 is LNHDA and CDR2 SQIVND (reference sequence). The V and J ends lost 5 bases and 5 bases respectively, with 7 bases between them. The CDR3 loop reads CASSAPDQPQHF. In nucleotides, the CDR3 is TGTGCCAGTAGTGCGCCTGATCAGCCCCAGCATTTT.

This sequence joins TRBV5-6 and TRBJ2-7; 11 bases match TRBD2. CDR1 SGHDT and CDR2 YYEEEE come from the germline V gene. The CDR3 has 16 amino acids. The trim removed 1 base at V and 3 bases at J, leaving 6 bases unmatched. Written as DNA, the CDR3 is TGTGCCAGCAGCTTGCTAGCGGGAGGCCCATACTACGAGCAGTACTTC. Translated, it gives CASSLLAGGPYYEQYF.

This chain links TRBV7-3 with TRBJ1-1, with D possibly matching TRBD1 (5 bases). With 5 bases removed from V and 2 bases from J, the gap between germline ends came to 12 bases. Germline values: CDR1 SGHTA, CDR2 FQGTGA. The CDR3 loop spans 14 amino acids. The CDR3 nucleotides are TGTGCCAGCAGCCTGGGGCAGGAAAACACTGAAGCTTTCTTT. This encodes CASSLGQENTEAFF.

The chain is built from TRBV25-1 and TRBJ1-1; D is undetermined. Per germline, CDR1 MGHDK and CDR2 SYGVNS. The V end was cut by 7 bases, the J end by 12 bases, with 15 bases between. The CDR3 is 11 amino acids. CDR3 DNA: TGTGCCAGCATCGAAGGCGGTGGGTCTTTCTTT. Translated: CASIEGGGSFF.

The chain is built from TRBV11-2 and TRBJ1-6; D is undetermined. Trimming removed 5 bases from V and 7 bases from J, with 21 bases in between. This CDR3 is built from 17 residues. Germline V CDR1 and CDR2: SGHAT, FQNNGV. The CDR3 is CASSPMEVITWNSPLHF. The CDR3, as DNA: TGTGCCAGCAGCCCCATGGAGGTAATCACTTGGAATTCACCCCTCCACTTT.

The genes are TRBV6-5 and TRBJ1-1, with a weak D call TRBD1 (6 bases). Trimming shortened V by 0 bases and J by 8 bases, and 19 bases separated the two germline ends. The CDR3 has 16 residues. In germline, CDR1 is MNHEY, CDR2 SVGAGI. The CDR3 spells CASSYSVAGGVSEAFF. The CDR3 DNA sequence: TGTGCCAGCAGTTACTCCGTCGCGGGGGGCGTCTCCGAAGCTTTCTTT.

The gene calls are TRBV5-6 and TRBJ2-3, with 12 bases fitting TRBD2. This CDR3 is 19 amino acids long. From germline, CDR1 is SGHDT and CDR2 YYEEEE. Trimming took 4 bases from V and 1 from J; bases not matched to a gene: 13. In DNA, the CDR3 is TGTGCCAGCAGCGCGCGACTAGCGGGAGCGGGGTATGGCACAGATACGCAGTATTTT. Translated: CASSARLAGAGYGTDTQYF.

The chain combines TRBV5-4 with TRBJ2-7, with D unclear. This CDR3 comprises 15 residues. V was cut by 2 bases and J by 2 bases, with 14 bases left in between. Germline V gene sequence: CDR1 SGHNT, CDR2 YYREEE (reference sequence). The CDR3 nucleotides are TGTGCCAGCAGCTTTTCGATGCAGGCGGCCTACGAGCAGTACTTC. Residues: CASSFSMQAAYEQYF.

The chain combines TRBV7-2 with TRBJ1-5, with 8 bases fitting TRBD1. Germline V gene data show CDR1 as SGHTA and CDR2 as FQGNSA. The CDR3 loop spans 19 amino acids. Unmatched junction bases numbered 15, after V lost 5 bases and J lost 0 bases. Here the CDR3 reads CASSRPPRDRPYSNQPQHF. The CDR3 DNA is TGTGCCAGCAGCCGCCCGCCCAGGGACAGGCCTTATAGCAATCAGCCCCAGCATTTT.

V and J are TRBV19 and TRBJ1-2; D is perhaps TRBD1 (5 bases). V was cut by 2 bases and J by 7 bases, with 14 bases left in between. The CDR3 contains 14 residues. Looked up from germline, CDR1 is LNHDA and CDR2 is SQIVND (reference sequence). The chain's CDR3 is CASSIMRQGGGYTF. CDR3 in DNA: TGTGCCAGTAGTATAATGAGGCAGGGAGGTGGCTACACCTTC.

The CDR3 nucleotides read TGTGCCAGCAGTGATGGAGAGACCCAGTACTTC. Translating gives CASSDGETQYF. The chain recombines TRBV2 with TRBJ2-5, with unresolved D. V shed 3 bases and J shed 4 bases, with 3 bases lying between them. There are 11 residues in the CDR3. Germline V lookup: CDR1 SNHLY, CDR2 FYNNEI.

This clone was seen a single time. The chain links TRBV6-1 to TRBJ1-2, with D perhaps matching TRBD1 (6 bases). The CDR3 covers 18 residues. Trimming pared 2 bases from V and 0 bases from J, leaving 19 bases between. Germline loops: CDR1 MNHNS, CDR2 SASEGT. This CDR3 reads CASSELWTVGGANYGYTF. CDR3 nucleotide sequence: TGTGCCAGCAGTGAACTCTGGACAGTTGGGGGAGCTAACTATGGCTACACCTTC.

V is TRBV7-7 and J is TRBJ2-1, with D unclear. The CDR3 extends over 13 amino acids. The V end lost 2 bases, the J end lost 4 bases, and 6 bases lay between the germline ends. Per germline, CDR1 SSHAT and CDR2 FNYEAQ (reference sequence). This chain's CDR3 is CASSLTKYNEQFF. In nucleotides, the CDR3 is TGTGCCAGCAGCTTAACGAAATACAATGAGCAGTTCTTC.